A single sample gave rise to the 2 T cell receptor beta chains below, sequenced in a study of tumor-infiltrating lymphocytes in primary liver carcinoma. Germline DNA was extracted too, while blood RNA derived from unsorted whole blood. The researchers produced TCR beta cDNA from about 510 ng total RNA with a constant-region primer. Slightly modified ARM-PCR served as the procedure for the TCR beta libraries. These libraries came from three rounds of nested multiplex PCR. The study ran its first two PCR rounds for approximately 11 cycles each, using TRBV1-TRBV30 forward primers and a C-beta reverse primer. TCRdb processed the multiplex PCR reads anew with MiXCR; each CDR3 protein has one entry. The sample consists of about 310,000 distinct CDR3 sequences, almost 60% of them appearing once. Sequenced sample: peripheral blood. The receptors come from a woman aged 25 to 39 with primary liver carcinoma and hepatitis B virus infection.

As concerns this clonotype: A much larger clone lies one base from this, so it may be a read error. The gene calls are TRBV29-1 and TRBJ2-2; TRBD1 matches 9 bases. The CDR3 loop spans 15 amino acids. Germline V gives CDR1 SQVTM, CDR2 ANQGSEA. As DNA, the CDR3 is TGCAGGGGAACCCTGACAGGGGGAAGCACCGGGGAGCTGTTTTTT. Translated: CRGTLTGGSTGELFF.

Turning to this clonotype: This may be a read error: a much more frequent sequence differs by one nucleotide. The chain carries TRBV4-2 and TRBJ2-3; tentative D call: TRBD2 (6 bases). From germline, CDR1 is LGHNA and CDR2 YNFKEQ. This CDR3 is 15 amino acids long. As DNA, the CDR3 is TGTGCCAGCAGCCTCATTTGGGGGGTGGCAGATAAGCAGTATTTT. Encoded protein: CASSLIWGVADKQYF.